This is a list of T cell receptor beta chains from one sample in a study of shared clonotypes between healthy human individuals. Here immunoSEQ multiplex PCR was the method, and the copy in TCRdb shows in-frame clones only, minus some. The data show roughly 1 million clones, about 76% seen once. Sequenced: memory CD4+ T cells sorted from blood. All receptors derive from a man between 18 and 35 years old in good health. Each CDR3 is given with its conserved first and last residue.

length | J | V | CDR3
16 | TRBJ2-5 | TRBV10-3 | CAISEATPGPQETQYF
14 | TRBJ1-1 | TRBV5-1 | CASSAGQGGTEAFF
13 | TRBJ2-2 | TRBV11-2 | CASRGTNTGELFF
14 | TRBJ1-1 | TRBV5-1 | CASSRQGLNTEAFF
10 | TRBJ2-7 | TRBV14 | CASSQEWRRF
16 | TRBJ1-3 | TRBV5-4 | CASSKGFGGSGNTIYF
15 | TRBJ2-3 | TRBV11-1 | CASSPQGGHTDTQYF
16 | TRBJ2-3 | TRBV4-1 | CASSLRLAVLTDTQYF
15 | TRBJ2-2 | TRBV6-6 | CASRGLAGGIGELFF
15 | TRBJ2-7 | TRBV5-1 | CASSPMTGGFYEQYF
15 | TRBJ2-2 | TRBV4-3 | CASRNLGTNTGELFF
14 | TRBJ2-5 | TRBV7-9 | CASSRGTSGETQYF
14 | TRBJ2-7 | TRBV2 | CASRVAGGSYEQYF
15 | TRBJ2-1 | TRBV10-1 | CASSAGLAGYNEQFF
14 | TRBJ1-2 | TRBV7-2 | CASSSVRGSYGYTF
13 | TRBJ2-7 | TRBV29-1 | CSVEGPGGYEQYF
13 | TRBJ2-7 | TRBV10-3 | CAISVEGGYEQYF
13 | TRBJ1-1 | TRBV6-1 | CASSEKGWTEAFF
19 | TRBJ2-1 | TRBV30 | CAWSAGTKLGSGSYNEQFF
14 | TRBJ1-6 | TRBV28 | CASLPGTQNSPLHF
15 | TRBJ1-4 | TRBV4-2 | CASSPQEPTNEKLFF
14 | TRBJ2-7 | TRBV27 | CASSPAGGAYEQYF
15 | TRBJ2-7 | TRBV29-1 | CSALIGRGGSYEQYF
14 | TRBJ1-2 | TRBV2 | CASTVGGRVGGYTF
15 | TRBJ2-7 | TRBV7-9 | CASSSRWGSSYEQYF
12 | TRBJ1-1 | TRBV29-1 | CSVDRENTEAFF
12 | TRBJ1-2 | TRBV28 | CAIQGSDYGYTF
14 | TRBJ2-5 | TRBV7-8 | CASSSEEWQETQYF
16 | TRBJ2-1 | TRBV18 | CASSSRTSGRGDEQFF
13 | TRBJ1-2 | TRBV28 | CASEGGQGLGYTF
15 | TRBJ1-1 | TRBV28 | CASSLFQGTTGEAFF
15 | TRBJ1-6 | TRBV28 | CASTISGGSNSPLHF
13 | TRBJ2-5 | TRBV7-6 | CASSGLVSETQYF
14 | TRBJ1-1 | TRBV10-3 | CAISEDRGNTEAFF
17 | TRBJ2-2 | TRBV19 | CASNLAGRWESTGELFF
13 | TRBJ1-3 | TRBV6-5 | CASSYPAGNTIYF
13 | TRBJ1-2 | TRBV6-5 | CASSRQGRGGYTF
12 | TRBJ1-1 | TRBV2 | CASVQTNTEAFF
14 | TRBJ2-5 | TRBV6-5 | CASRNRQVQETQYF
12 | TRBJ1-6 | TRBV6-5 | CASSYDNSPLHF
15 | TRBJ1-1 | TRBV19 | CASRPKQGMNTEAFF
12 | TRBJ1-2 | TRBV30 | CAWSVQGELYTF